This T cell receptor (beta chain) was sequenced for a study of cytomegalovirus exposure and HLA in healthy donors. The V gene's germline CDR1 is MDHEN and CDR2 SYDVKM. Trimming left V 5 bases short and J 2 bases short, with 10 bases between. This CDR3 comprises 13 residues. Donors showed nominal health when sampled, although they likely had unrecorded immune exposures. As to this clone: Antigen: not known.

Study-wide points: Further analysis, carried out later, found HLA-associated TCR beta chains more clonally expanded than equally common other chains.

PCR employed 60 Vbeta and 13 Jbeta primers. Original processing methods: A later analysis tallied roughly 77 million unique TCR beta chains, roughly 11 million of them shared. TCRdb's copy holds only in-frame clones and misses some; the assay was immunoSEQ multiplex PCR. That table gives V, J and clone size, and the DNA gave D and trimming. The sample records some 120,000 clones, roughly 86% being singletons. The sequencing input was PBMCs. This clonotype was sampled from a man younger than 35 in good health and CMV-seronegative. V usage is TRBV28 and J usage is TRBJ2-7; D perhaps matches TRBD2 (6 bases). The CDR3 region has the DNA TGTGCCAGCAGTCCCGGGGGAACCTACGAGCAGTACTTC. Translated, it gives CASSPGGTYEQYF.